This entry lists 4 T cell receptor beta chains sequenced from one sample in a study of technical replicates of blood from several donors. Repertoires were generated with immunoSEQ multiplex PCR, while TCRdb's copy carries only in-frame clones and drops some. This sample has about 75,000 clones, with around 97% found just once. Sequencing was performed on T cells isolated from PBMCs. The receptors shown here come from a human donor in good health.

The chain has TRBV4-1 and TRBJ2-7, with TRBD2 identical over 9 bases. Losses at the gene ends were 1 base for V and 4 bases for J; bases not matched to a gene: 8. Germline values: CDR1 MGHRA, CDR2 YSYEKL. The CDR3 totals 16 residues. The CDR3 bases are TGCGCCAGCAGCCAAGTTGAGACTAGCGGAGATTACGAGCAGTACTTC. Amino acid sequence: CASSQVETSGDYEQYF.

The chain joins TRBV5-1 to TRBJ2-1; 12 bases fit TRBD2. Germline V gene data show CDR1 as SGHRS and CDR2 as YFSETQ. This CDR3 region has 19 residues. Germline trimming cut 0 bases from V and 4 bases from J; bases unmatched to any gene: 11. The DNA for the CDR3 is TGCGCCAGCAGCTTGGCCGGAAGACTAGCGGGAGATTCGTACAATGAGCAGTTCTTC. It is translated as CASSLAGRLAGDSYNEQFF.

The chain couples TRBV7-9 to TRBJ2-5, with TRBD2 identical over 12 bases. The junction had 11 bases not matched to a gene; V was cut back by 4 bases and J by 2 bases. The CDR3 loop spans 18 amino acids. Germline CDR1 is SEHNR and CDR2 is FQNEAQ (reference sequence). The CDR3 DNA reads TGTGCCAGCAGCTCCCGAGTTGATCTAGCGGGAGGGCAAGAGACCCAGTACTTC. Its protein is CASSSRVDLAGGQETQYF.

The chain employs TRBV9 and TRBJ2-2; 8 positions agree with TRBD1. Germline CDR1 SGDLS, CDR2 YYNGEE. Unmatched junction bases numbered 10, after V lost 5 bases and J lost 4 bases. CDR3 length equals 16 residues. Written as DNA, the CDR3 is TGTGCCAGCAGTCAACCGGGACAGGAAACCACCGGGGAGCTGTTTTTT. This encodes CASSQPGQETTGELFF.